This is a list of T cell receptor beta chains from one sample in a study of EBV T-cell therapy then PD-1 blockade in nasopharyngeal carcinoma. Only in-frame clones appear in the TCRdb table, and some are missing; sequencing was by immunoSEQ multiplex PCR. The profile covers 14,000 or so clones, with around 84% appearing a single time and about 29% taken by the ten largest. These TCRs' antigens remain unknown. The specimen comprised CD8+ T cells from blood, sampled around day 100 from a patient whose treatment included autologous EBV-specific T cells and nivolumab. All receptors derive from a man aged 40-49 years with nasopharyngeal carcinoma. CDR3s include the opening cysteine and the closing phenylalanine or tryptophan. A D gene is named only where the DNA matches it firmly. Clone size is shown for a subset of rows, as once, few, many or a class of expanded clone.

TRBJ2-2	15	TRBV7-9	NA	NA	TGTGCCAGCAGCTCCGTGGGGCCAAACACCGGGGAGCTGTTTTTT	CASSSVGPNTGELFF
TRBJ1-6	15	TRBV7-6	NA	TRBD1	TGTGCCAGCAGCTTAGGCACAGGGGTCAATTCACCCCTCCACTTT	CASSLGTGVNSPLHF
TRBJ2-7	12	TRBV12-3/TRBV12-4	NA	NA	TGTGCCAGCTCGAAGCGGACCTACGAGCAGTACTTC	CASSKRTYEQYF
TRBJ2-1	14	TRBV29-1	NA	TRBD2	TGCAGCGTTGAACCGGGACTAGCGGGGGGTCAGCAGTTCTTC	CSVEPGLAGGQQFF
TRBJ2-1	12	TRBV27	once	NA	TGTGCCAGCAGTTCGGGGAAAAATGAGCAGTTCTTC	CASSSGKNEQFF
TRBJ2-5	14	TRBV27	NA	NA	TGTGCCAGCAGTTTAGTTCGGGGCTCGGAGACCCAGTACTTC	CASSLVRGSETQYF
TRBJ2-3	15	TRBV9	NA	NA	TGTGCCAGCAGCCCTGAGGTACAATTCACAGATACGCAGTATTTT	CASSPEVQFTDTQYF
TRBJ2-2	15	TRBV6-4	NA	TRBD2	TGTGCCAGCAGTGAAGCGGGGGATAACACCGGGGAGCTGTTTTTT	CASSEAGDNTGELFF
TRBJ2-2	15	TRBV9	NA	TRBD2	TGTGCCAGCAGCCCCGGGGGAGGGCGCACCGGGGAGCTGTTTTTT	CASSPGGGRTGELFF
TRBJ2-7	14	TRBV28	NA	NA	TGTGCCAGCAGGCCGACACTGAGCTCCTACGAGCAGTACTTC	CASRPTLSSYEQYF
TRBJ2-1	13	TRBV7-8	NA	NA	TGTGCCAGCAGCCCCAGCCCCGGGGGTGAGCAGTTCTTC	CASSPSPGGEQFF
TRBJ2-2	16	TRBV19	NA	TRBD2	TGTGCCAGTAGTATACTGGGGGGGACTACGGCCGGGGAGCTGTTTTTT	CASSILGGTTAGELFF
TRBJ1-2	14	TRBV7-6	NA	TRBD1	TGTGCCAGCAGCCCACCGGGACAGAACTATGGCTACACCTTC	CASSPPGQNYGYTF
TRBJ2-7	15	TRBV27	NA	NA	TGTGCCAGCAGTCCCCAGGGGCCAAAGGGTTACGAGCAGTACTTC	CASSPQGPKGYEQYF
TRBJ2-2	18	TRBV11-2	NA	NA	TGTGCCAGCAGCTTAATGGCTGTCCTGAGACCAATCGCCGGGGAGCTGTTTTTT	CASSLMAVLRPIAGELFF
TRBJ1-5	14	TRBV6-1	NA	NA	TGTGCCAGCAAGTATTCAGGAGGCAATCAGCCCCAGCATTTT	CASKYSGGNQPQHF
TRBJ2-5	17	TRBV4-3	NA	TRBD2	TGCGCCAGCAGCCAGGACCTAGCGGGGGGCCTCCAAGAGACCCAGTACTTC	CASSQDLAGGLQETQYF
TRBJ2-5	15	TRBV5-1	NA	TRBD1	TGCGCCAGCAGCTGGGGGGACAGGGGCGTCGAGACCCAGTACTTC	CASSWGDRGVETQYF
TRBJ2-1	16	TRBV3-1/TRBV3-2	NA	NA	TGTGCCAGCAGCCAATACAAACGGGACTTTTACAATGAGCAGTTCTTC	CASSQYKRDFYNEQFF
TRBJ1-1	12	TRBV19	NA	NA	TGTGCCGCGATCGGGGGGACCACTGAAGCTTTCTTT	CAAIGGTTEAFF
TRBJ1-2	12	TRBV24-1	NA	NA	TGTGCCACCAGTGATGGGACCTATGGCTACACCTTC	CATSDGTYGYTF
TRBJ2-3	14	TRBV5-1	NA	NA	TGCGCCAGCAGCCTCAGGGGAGGGCCAGATACGCAGTATTTT	CASSLRGGPDTQYF
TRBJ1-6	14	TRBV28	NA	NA	TGTGCCAGCAGGGTGGGGGCAGGTAATTCACCCCTCCACTTT	CASRVGAGNSPLHF
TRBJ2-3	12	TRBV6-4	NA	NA	TGTGCCAGCAGTTCCCCGGGGCTTGAGCAGTATTTT	CASSSPGLEQYF
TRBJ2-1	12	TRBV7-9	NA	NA	TGTGCCAGCAGCCGCACAGGGAGTGAGCAGTTCTTC	CASSRTGSEQFF
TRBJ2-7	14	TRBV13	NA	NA	TGTGCCAGCAGCTCACAGGTGATATCCTACGAGCAGTACTTC	CASSSQVISYEQYF
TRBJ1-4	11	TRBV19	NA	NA	TGCACGACAGGCTCTAATGAAAAACTGTTTTTT	CTTGSNEKLFF
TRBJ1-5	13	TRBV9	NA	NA	TGTGCCAGCAACCCGGGCGGCAATCAGCCCCAGCATTTT	CASNPGGNQPQHF
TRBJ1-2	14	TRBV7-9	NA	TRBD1	TGTGCCAGCAGCTTAGGGACAGGGAGGCGAGGCTACACCTTC	CASSLGTGRRGYTF
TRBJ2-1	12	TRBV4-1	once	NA	TGCGCCAGCAGCCAAGTCTACAATGAGCAGTTCTTC	CASSQVYNEQFF
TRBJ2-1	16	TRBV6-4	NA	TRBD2	TGTGCCAGCAGTGACTCGACTAGCGGGGGGGCCAATGAGCAGTTCTTC	CASSDSTSGGANEQFF
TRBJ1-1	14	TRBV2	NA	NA	TGTGCCAGCAGTGCGGGACGGATGAACACTGAAGCTTTCTTT	CASSAGRMNTEAFF
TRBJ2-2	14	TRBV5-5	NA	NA	TGTGCCAGCGAATGGCAGCAGGGGACCGGGGAGCTGTTTTTT	CASEWQQGTGELFF
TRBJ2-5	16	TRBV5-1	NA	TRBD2	TGCGCCAGCAGCCGAACGAGCGGGGGGGCCGGGGAGACCCAGTACTTC	CASSRTSGGAGETQYF
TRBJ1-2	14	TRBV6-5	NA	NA	TGTGCCAGCTCCACGGGGGAAGGCCTATATGGCTACACCTTC	CASSTGEGLYGYTF
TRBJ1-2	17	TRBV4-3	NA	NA	TGCGCCAGCAGCCAGCAAGCAGGAGGGGAGGCTAACTATGGCTACACCTTC	CASSQQAGGEANYGYTF
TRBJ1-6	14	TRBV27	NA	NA	TGTGCCAGCAGTTTGGGACTCCCCGGTTCACCCCTCCACTTT	CASSLGLPGSPLHF
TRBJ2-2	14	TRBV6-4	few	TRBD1	TGTGCCACCCGACAGGGAACTAACACCGGGGAGCTGTTTTTT	CATRQGTNTGELFF
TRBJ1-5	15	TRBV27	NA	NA	TGTGCCAGCAGTCTCCGCTTCGGGAGCAATCAGCCCCAGCATTTT	CASSLRFGSNQPQHF
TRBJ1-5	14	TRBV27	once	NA	TGTGCCAGCAGTTCCTGGAAAAGCAATCAGCCCCAGCATTTT	CASSSWKSNQPQHF
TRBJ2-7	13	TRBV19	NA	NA	TGTGCCAGTAGTATGTGGGGGAGTAACGAGCAGTACTTC	CASSMWGSNEQYF
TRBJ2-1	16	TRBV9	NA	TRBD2	TGTGCCAGCAGCGTAGGTTCTAGCGGGTGGAACAATGAGCAGTTCTTC	CASSVGSSGWNNEQFF
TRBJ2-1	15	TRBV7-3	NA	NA	TGTGCCAGCAGCTTAGGGGACTTTTCCTACAATGAGCAGTTCTTC	CASSLGDFSYNEQFF
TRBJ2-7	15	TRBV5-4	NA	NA	TGTGCCAGCAGCTTGCCCGGGGGACCTTCCTACGAGCAGTACTTC	CASSLPGGPSYEQYF
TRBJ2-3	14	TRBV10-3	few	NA	TGTGCCATCAGTGGAGATGGGCCCACAGATACGCAGTATTTT	CAISGDGPTDTQYF
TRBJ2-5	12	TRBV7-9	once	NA	TGTGCCAGCAGCTCCGGCCGGGGAGGCCAGTACTTC	CASSSGRGGQYF
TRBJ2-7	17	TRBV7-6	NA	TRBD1	TGTGCCAGCAGCTTATACACCGGGAGACAGGGGGCCTACGAGCAGTACTTC	CASSLYTGRQGAYEQYF
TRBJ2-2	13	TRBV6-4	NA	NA	TGTGCCAGCAGTGCTAGGGACACCGGGGAGCTGTTTTTT	CASSARDTGELFF